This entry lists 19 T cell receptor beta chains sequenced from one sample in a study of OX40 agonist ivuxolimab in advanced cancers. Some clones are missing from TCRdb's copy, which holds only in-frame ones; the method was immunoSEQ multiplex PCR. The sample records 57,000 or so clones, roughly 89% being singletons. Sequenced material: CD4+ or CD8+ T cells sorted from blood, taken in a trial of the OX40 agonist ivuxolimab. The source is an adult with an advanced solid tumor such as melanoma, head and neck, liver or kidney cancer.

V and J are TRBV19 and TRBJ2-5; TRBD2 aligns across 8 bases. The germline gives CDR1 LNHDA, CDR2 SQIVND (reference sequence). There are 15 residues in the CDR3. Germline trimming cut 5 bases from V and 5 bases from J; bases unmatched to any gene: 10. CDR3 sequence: CASSSLAGRGETQYF. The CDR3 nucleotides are TGTGCCAGTAGTTCGTTAGCGGGGCGGGGGGAGACCCAGTACTTC.

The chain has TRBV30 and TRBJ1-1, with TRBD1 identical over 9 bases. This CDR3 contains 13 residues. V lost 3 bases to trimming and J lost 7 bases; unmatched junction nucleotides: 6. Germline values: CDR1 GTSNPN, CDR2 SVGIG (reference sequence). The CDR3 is CAWRSTGGVEAFF. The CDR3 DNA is TGTGCCTGGAGGTCCACAGGGGGCGTTGAAGCTTTCTTT.

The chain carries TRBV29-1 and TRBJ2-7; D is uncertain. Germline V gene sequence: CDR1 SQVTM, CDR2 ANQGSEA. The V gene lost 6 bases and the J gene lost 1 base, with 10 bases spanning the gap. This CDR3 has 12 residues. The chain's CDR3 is CSVTVGSYEQYF. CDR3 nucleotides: TGCAGCGTCACGGTGGGTTCCTACGAGCAGTACTTC.

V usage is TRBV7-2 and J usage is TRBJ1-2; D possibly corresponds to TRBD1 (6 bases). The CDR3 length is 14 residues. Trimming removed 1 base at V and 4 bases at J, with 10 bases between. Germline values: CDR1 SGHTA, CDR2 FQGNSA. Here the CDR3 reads CASSLDTGSYGYTF. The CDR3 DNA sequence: TGTGCCAGCAGCTTAGACACAGGGAGCTATGGCTACACCTTC.

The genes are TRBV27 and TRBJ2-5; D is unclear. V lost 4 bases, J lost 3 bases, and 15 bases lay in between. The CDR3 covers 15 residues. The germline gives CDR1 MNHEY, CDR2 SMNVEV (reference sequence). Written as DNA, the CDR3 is TGTGCCAGCAGTTCATCAGGAGCGTTGAAAGAGACCCAGTACTTC. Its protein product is CASSSSGALKETQYF.

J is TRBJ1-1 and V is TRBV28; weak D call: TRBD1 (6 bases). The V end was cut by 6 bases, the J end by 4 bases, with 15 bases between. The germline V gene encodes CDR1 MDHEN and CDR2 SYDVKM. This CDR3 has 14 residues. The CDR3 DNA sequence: TGTGCCAGCAGGATAGGCCAGGGGACCACTGAAGCTTTCTTT. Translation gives CASRIGQGTTEAFF.

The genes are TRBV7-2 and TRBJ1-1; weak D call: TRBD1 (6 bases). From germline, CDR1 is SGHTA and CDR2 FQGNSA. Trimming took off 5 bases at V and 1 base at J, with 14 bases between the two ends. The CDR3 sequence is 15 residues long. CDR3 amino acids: CASSLRQARNTEAFF. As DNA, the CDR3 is TGTGCCAGCAGCCTCAGACAGGCAAGGAACACTGAAGCTTTCTTT.

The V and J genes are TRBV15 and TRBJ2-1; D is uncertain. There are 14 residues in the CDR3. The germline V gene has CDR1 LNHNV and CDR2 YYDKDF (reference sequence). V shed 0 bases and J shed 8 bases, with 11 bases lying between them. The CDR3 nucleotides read TGTGCCACCAGCAGAGAAGGCCAGAGTTATGAGCAGTTCTTC. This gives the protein CATSREGQSYEQFF.

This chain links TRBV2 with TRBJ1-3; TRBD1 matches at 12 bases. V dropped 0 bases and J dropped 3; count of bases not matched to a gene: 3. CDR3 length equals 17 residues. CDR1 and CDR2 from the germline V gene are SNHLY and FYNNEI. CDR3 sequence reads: CASSEAGQGAGGNTIYF. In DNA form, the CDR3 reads TGTGCCAGCAGTGAAGCGGGACAGGGGGCCGGTGGAAACACCATATATTTT.

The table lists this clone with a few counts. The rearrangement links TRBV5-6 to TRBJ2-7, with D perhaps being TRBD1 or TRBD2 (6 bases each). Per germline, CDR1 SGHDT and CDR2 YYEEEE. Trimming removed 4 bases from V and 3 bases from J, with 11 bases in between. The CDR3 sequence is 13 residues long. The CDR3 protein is CASSLEGGYEQYF. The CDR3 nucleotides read TGTGCCAGCAGCCTCGAGGGGGGCTACGAGCAGTACTTC.

The CDR3 nucleotides are TGTGCCAGCAGCTCTTACACGGGAAAAAGCAATGAGCAGTTCTTC. Translated, it gives CASSSYTGKSNEQFF. The chain carries TRBV7-9 and TRBJ2-1, with TRBD2 as a possible D gene (5 bases). Germline CDR1 SEHNR, CDR2 FQNEAQ (reference sequence). The V and J ends lost 4 bases and 6 bases respectively, with 16 bases between them. CDR3 size: 15 residues.

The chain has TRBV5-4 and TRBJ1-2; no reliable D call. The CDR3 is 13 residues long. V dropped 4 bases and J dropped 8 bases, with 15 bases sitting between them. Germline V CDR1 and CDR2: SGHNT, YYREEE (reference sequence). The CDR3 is CASSPTTLGGYTF. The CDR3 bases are TGTGCCAGCAGCCCCACGACCCTCGGCGGCTACACCTTC.

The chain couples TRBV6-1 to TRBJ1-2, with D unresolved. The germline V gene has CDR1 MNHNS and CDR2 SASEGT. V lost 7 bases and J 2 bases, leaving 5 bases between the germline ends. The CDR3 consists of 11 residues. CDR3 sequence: CASTENYGYTF. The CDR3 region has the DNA TGTGCCAGCACGGAAAACTATGGCTACACCTTC.

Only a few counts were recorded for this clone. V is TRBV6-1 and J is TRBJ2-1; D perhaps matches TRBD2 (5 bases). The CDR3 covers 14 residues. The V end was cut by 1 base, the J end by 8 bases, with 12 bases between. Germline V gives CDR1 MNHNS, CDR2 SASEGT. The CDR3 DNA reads TGTGCCAGCAGTGAAGACTACCTAGCCTATGAGCAGTTCTTC. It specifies CASSEDYLAYEQFF.

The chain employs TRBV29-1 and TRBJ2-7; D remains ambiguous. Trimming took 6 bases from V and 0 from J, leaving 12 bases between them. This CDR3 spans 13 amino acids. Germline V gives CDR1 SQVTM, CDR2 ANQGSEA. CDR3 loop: CSVVKTSSYEQYF. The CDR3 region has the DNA TGCAGCGTGGTGAAGACCTCCTCCTACGAGCAGTACTTC.

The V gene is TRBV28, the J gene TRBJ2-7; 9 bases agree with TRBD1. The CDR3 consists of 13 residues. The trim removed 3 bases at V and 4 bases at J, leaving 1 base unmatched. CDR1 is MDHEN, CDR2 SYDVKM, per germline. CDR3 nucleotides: TGTGCCAGCAGTTTCGGACAGGGGTACGAGCAGTACTTC. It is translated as CASSFGQGYEQYF. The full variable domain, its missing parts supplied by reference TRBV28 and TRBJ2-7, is DVKVTQSSRYLVKRTGEKVFLECVQDMDHENMFWYRQDPGLGLRLIYFSYDVKMKEKGDIPEGYSVSREKKERFSLILESASTNQTSMYLCASSFGQGYEQYFGPGTRLTVT.

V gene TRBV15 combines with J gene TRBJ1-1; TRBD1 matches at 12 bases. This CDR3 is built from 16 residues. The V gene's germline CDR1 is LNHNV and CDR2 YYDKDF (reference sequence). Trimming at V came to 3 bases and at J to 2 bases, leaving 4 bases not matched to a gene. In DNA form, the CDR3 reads TGTGCCACCAGCAGGGGGGGACAGGGGGCAAACACTGAAGCTTTCTTT. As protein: CATSRGGQGANTEAFF. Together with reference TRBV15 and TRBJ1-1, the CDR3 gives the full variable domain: DAMVIQNPRYQVTQFGKPVTLSCSQTLNHNVMYWYQQKSSQAPKLLFHYYDKDFNNEADTPDNFQSRRPNTSFCFLDIRSPGLGDTAMYLCATSRGGQGANTEAFFGQGTRLTVV.

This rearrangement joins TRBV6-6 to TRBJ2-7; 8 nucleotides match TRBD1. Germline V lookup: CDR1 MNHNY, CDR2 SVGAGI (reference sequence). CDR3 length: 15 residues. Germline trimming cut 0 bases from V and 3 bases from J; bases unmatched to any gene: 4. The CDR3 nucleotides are TGTGCCAGCAGTTACTCCTTCAGGGGGCTCTACGAGCAGTACTTC. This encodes CASSYSFRGLYEQYF.

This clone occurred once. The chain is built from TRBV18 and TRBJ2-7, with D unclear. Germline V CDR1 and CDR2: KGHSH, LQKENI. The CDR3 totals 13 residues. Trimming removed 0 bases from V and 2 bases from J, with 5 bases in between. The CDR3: CASSPPGTYEQYF. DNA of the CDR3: TGTGCCAGCTCACCACCTGGGACCTACGAGCAGTACTTC.